This entry features one TCR beta chain sequence. The data were taken from a study of blood T cell repertoires in COVID-19. The germline gives CDR1 MDHEN, CDR2 SYDVKM. The CDR3 totals 13 residues. Only in-frame clones appear in the TCRdb table, and some are missing; sequencing was by immunoSEQ multiplex PCR. Of about 200,000 clones in the sample, about 85% were seen once. This chain connects TRBV28 to TRBJ2-3; 9 bases map to TRBD1. Sequences were obtained from peripheral blood. This sequence originates from a person aged 65-85 years with COVID-19, enrolled during active disease. The CDR3, as DNA: TGTGGGACAGGGGACCCGAGCACAGATACGCAGTATTTT. Protein product: CGTGDPSTDTQYF.